The 7 T cell receptor beta chains listed next were all sequenced from one sample in a study of blood T cell repertoires in COVID-19. TCRdb's copy holds only in-frame clones and misses some; the assay was immunoSEQ multiplex PCR. The sample has about 210,000 clones, 85% seen once; the top ten hold around 4.9%. Sequenced input: peripheral blood. All receptors come from an elderly woman with acute or convalescent COVID-19.

This sequence joins TRBV27 and TRBJ2-1; D remains ambiguous. This CDR3 comprises 14 residues. CDR1 MNHEY and CDR2 SMNVEV come from the germline V gene (reference sequence). V gave up 0 bases and J gave up 9 bases, with 12 bases separating them. The CDR3 here is CASSLSKPVSEQFF. The DNA of the CDR3 is TGTGCCAGCAGTTTATCGAAACCAGTAAGTGAGCAGTTCTTC.

This clone was counted between two and nine times. This chain connects TRBV7-8 to TRBJ1-1, with no clear D. CDR3 size: 15 residues. Looked up from germline, CDR1 is SGHVS and CDR2 is FQNEAQ. Trimming left V 1 base short and J 5 bases short, with 14 bases between. DNA for the CDR3: TGTGCCAGCAGCTTAGTATCAGCAGGAGGTACTGAAGCTTTCTTT. It translates to CASSLVSAGGTEAFF.

This rearrangement joins TRBV7-8 to TRBJ2-3; TRBD2 might be the D (7 bases). CDR3 size: 16 residues. The germline V and J ends were trimmed by 5 bases and 4 bases, with 19 bases remaining between them. The germline V gene has CDR1 SGHVS and CDR2 FQNEAQ. The CDR3 region is CASSRLNRGGPDTQYF. The CDR3 DNA is TGTGCCAGCAGCCGCTTAAATAGGGGGGGGCCAGATACGCAGTATTTT.

The chain carries TRBV7-6 and TRBJ2-1; 12 bases line up with TRBD2. CDR1 SGHVS and CDR2 FNYEAQ come from the germline V gene. This CDR3 region has 17 residues. V dropped 4 bases and J dropped 5; count of bases not matched to a gene: 9. The CDR3 here is CASSYRLAGVGDNEQFF. The CDR3 DNA sequence: TGTGCCAGCAGCTATCGACTAGCGGGAGTGGGGGACAATGAGCAGTTCTTC.

This rearrangement joins TRBV30 to TRBJ1-3, with D tentatively TRBD1 (5 bases). Trimming shortened V by 0 bases and J by 0 bases, and 15 bases separated the two germline ends. CDR1 GTSNPN and CDR2 SVGIG come from the germline V gene (reference sequence). The CDR3 has 17 amino acids. CDR3 bases: TGTGCCTGGAGTGTCGGCAGCAGGGCCTACTCTGGAAACACCATATATTTT. Its protein is CAWSVGSRAYSGNTIYF.

This clone was seen once. This chain joins TRBV15 and TRBJ1-1, with 7 bases that match TRBD1. Germline CDR1 LNHNV, CDR2 YYDKDF (reference sequence). The CDR3 has 16 residues. With 3 bases clipped from V and 4 bases from J, the junction kept 11 bases outside the gene matches. The CDR3 here is CATSRLTGKLGTEAFF. In nucleotides, the CDR3 is TGTGCCACCAGCAGGTTGACAGGGAAGTTGGGCACTGAAGCTTTCTTT.

The chain has TRBV19 and TRBJ2-1; a weak D match, TRBD1 (6 bases). CDR3 length: 16 amino acids. Trimming took 6 bases from V and 4 from J, leaving 19 bases between them. Germline CDR1 LNHDA, CDR2 SQIVND (reference sequence). This CDR3 is CASSPTGALRYNEQFF. CDR3 coding DNA: TGTGCCAGTAGCCCGACAGGCGCCCTTCGATACAATGAGCAGTTCTTC.